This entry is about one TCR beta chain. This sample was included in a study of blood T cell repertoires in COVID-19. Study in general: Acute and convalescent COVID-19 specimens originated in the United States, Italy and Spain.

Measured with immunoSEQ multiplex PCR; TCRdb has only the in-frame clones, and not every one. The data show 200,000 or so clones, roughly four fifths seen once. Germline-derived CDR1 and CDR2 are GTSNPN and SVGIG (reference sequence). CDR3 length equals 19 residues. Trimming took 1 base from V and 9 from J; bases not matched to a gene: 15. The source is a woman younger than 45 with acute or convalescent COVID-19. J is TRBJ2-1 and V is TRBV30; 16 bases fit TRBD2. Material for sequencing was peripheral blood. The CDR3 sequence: CAWSDLGLAGGPDPSEQFF. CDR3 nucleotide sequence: TGTGCCTGGAGTGACTTGGGACTAGCGGGAGGGCCTGACCCCAGTGAGCAGTTCTTC.